These 8 T cell receptor beta chains were sequenced from one sample in a study of beta chain features in type 1 diabetes. Their cognate antigens are unknown. Points from the study as a whole: Shortening that was moderate but significant affected the TCRB CDR3s of Type 1 diabetes patients in all four CD4+ subsets.

The investigators reverse transcribed all of the isolated RNA, so they sequenced expressed TCRB transcripts. Method: immunoSEQ multiplex PCR; TCRdb's copy keeps in-frame clones and lacks some. The sample lists 140,000 or so clones, about 13% occurring once. The sample taken for sequencing was central memory CD4+ T cells from blood. All receptors derive from a man aged 18 to 35 with type 1 diabetes.

This chain connects TRBV23-1 to TRBJ2-5, with D possibly matching TRBD2 (6 bases). TRBV23-1 has ORF status, its function being uncertain. V gave up 3 bases and J gave up 2 bases, with 10 bases separating them. This CDR3 spans 14 amino acids. In nucleotides, the CDR3 is TGCGCCAGCAGTCAGCTAGCGCCTCAAGAGACCCAGTACTTC. Protein product: CASSQLAPQETQYF.

This clone was seen at least ten times. This sequence joins TRBV2 and TRBJ2-5; 13 positions match TRBD2. The CDR3 contains 15 residues. The ends lost 10 bases at V and 2 bases at J; junction bases unmatched: 7. CDR1 and CDR2 (germline): SNHLY, FYNNEI. The CDR3 loop reads CATKTSGGPQETQYF. The CDR3 nucleotides read TGTGCCACAAAGACTAGCGGGGGGCCTCAAGAGACCCAGTACTTC.

V is TRBV27 and J is TRBJ2-5, with D maybe TRBD1 (7 bases). This CDR3 spans 16 amino acids. Trimming shortened V by 0 bases and J by 5 bases, and 16 bases separated the two germline ends. The germline CDR1 and CDR2 sequences are MNHEY and SMNVEV (reference sequence). The CDR3 protein is CASSLSGRGDWETQYF. As DNA, the CDR3 is TGTGCCAGCAGTTTATCAGGCAGGGGGGATTGGGAGACCCAGTACTTC.

This sequence joins TRBV11-2 and TRBJ2-7; 7 nucleotides line up with TRBD2. This CDR3 contains 15 residues. V shed 5 bases and J 2 bases; nucleotides not matched to a gene: 9. Germline values: CDR1 SGHAT, CDR2 FQNNGV. CDR3 coding DNA: TGTGCCAGCAGCCCTGGTGGGGGGGTTACCTACGAGCAGTACTTC. Its translation is CASSPGGGVTYEQYF.

This chain uses TRBV19 with TRBJ2-7; D gene unclear. CDR1 and CDR2 from the germline V gene are LNHDA and SQIVND (reference sequence). Trimming pared 6 bases from V and 4 bases from J, leaving 13 bases between. This CDR3 region has 13 residues. CDR3 sequence reads: CASSRRPGYEQYF. The DNA of the CDR3 is TGTGCCAGTAGCCGCCGGCCCGGTTACGAGCAGTACTTC.

The chain is built from TRBV4-1 and TRBJ2-1; 8 nucleotides agree with TRBD2. Germline values: CDR1 MGHRA, CDR2 YSYEKL. The CDR3 has 16 amino acids. The ends lost 2 bases at V and 1 base at J; junction bases unmatched: 4. The CDR3 loop is CASSQTSGGSYNEQFF. In nucleotides, the CDR3 is TGCGCCAGCAGCCAAACGAGCGGGGGTTCCTACAATGAGCAGTTCTTC.

A few counts support this clone. V gene TRBV14 combines with J gene TRBJ1-3; D remains unclear. The CDR3 consists of 15 residues. V was shortened by 1 base and J by 0 bases, with 7 bases between the two germline ends. In germline, CDR1 is SGHDN, CDR2 FVKESK. The CDR3 region is CASSQGRYSGNTIYF. The CDR3 bases are TGTGCCAGCAGCCAAGGACGTTACTCTGGAAACACCATATATTTT.

At least ten counts were recorded for this clone. This chain uses TRBV14 with TRBJ2-1; D remains unclear. Trimming left V 1 base short and J 8 bases short, with 6 bases between. CDR1 is SGHDN, CDR2 FVKESK, per germline. The CDR3 is 12 amino acids. This chain's CDR3 is CASSQAGYEQFF. The CDR3 DNA reads as TGTGCCAGCAGCCAAGCCGGTTATGAGCAGTTCTTC.